Following are 27 T cell receptor beta chains from one sample sequenced in a study of cytomegalovirus exposure and HLA in healthy donors. Profiled with immunoSEQ multiplex PCR; TCRdb holds only in-frame clones, not every one. Here the sample spans over 200,000 clones, less than 90% being singletons. Sequencing was done on a sample of PBMCs. The receptors here all came from a woman aged 18-30 years in good health and CMV-seronegative.

A few counts support this clone. J is TRBJ2-7 and V is TRBV2, with a possible D match to TRBD2 (6 bases). The CDR3 is made up of 15 amino acids. The V end was cut by 4 bases, the J end by 1 base, with 14 bases between. CDR1 and CDR2 from the germline V gene are SNHLY and FYNNEI. The CDR3 nucleotides read TGTGCCAGCAGTGGGTCTAGCGTTGGGTCCTACGAGCAGTACTTC. Amino acids: CASSGSSVGSYEQYF.

The chain employs TRBV2 and TRBJ2-7; 8 nucleotides match TRBD2. This CDR3 is built from 13 residues. CDR1 is SNHLY and CDR2 is FYNNEI in the germline V gene. Trimming removed 8 bases from V and 1 base from J; junction bases left unmatched: 4. This chain's CDR3 is CASRTSYSYEQYF. In DNA, the CDR3 is TGTGCCAGCCGGACTAGCTATTCCTACGAGCAGTACTTC.

This rearrangement joins TRBV2 to TRBJ2-1, with 11 bases that match TRBD2. The CDR3 has 19 amino acids. V was clipped by 5 bases and J by 1 base; unmatched bases: 13. Germline V gives CDR1 SNHLY, CDR2 FYNNEI. The CDR3 nucleotides read TGTGCCAGCAGTCCACTCGCTAACCTAGCGGGGGGATCCTACAATGAGCAGTTCTTC. Translated: CASSPLANLAGGSYNEQFF.

CDR3 bases: TGTGCCTGGAGTGGATCAGGGGTCGGGAACACTGAAGCTTTCTTT. Translation gives CAWSGSGVGNTEAFF. The gene calls are TRBV30 and TRBJ1-1; tentative D call: TRBD1 (6 bases). CDR1 is GTSNPN, CDR2 SVGIG, per germline (reference sequence). CDR3 length equals 15 residues. V dropped 1 base and J dropped 1 base, with 13 bases sitting between them.

As DNA, the CDR3 is TGTGCCAGCAGCACGACATCGAACACTGAAGCTTTCTTT. Translating gives CASSTTSNTEAFF. The rearrangement uses TRBV11-3 and TRBJ1-1; no clear D gene. This CDR3 is 13 amino acids long. V gave up 5 bases and J gave up 1 base, with 8 bases separating them. Germline CDR1 SGHNT, CDR2 YENEEA.

V usage is TRBV6-5 and J usage is TRBJ1-2; D may be TRBD1 (5 bases). The CDR3 runs to 16 residues. CDR1 MNHEY and CDR2 SVGAGI come from the germline V gene. Trimming cost V 2 bases and J 0 bases, with 13 bases left between them. The CDR3: CASSYGGAGTNYGYTF. The CDR3, as DNA: TGTGCCAGCAGTTACGGTGGGGCCGGAACTAACTATGGCTACACCTTC.

The chain couples TRBV6-5 to TRBJ1-2; 8 bases line up with TRBD1. Germline CDR1 MNHEY, CDR2 SVGAGI. CDR3 length equals 15 residues. J gave up 8 bases and V 0 bases, and 8 bases lay outside the gene matches. In nucleotides, the CDR3 is TGTGCCAGCAGTTACTCGAGTCAGGGGGCGGGCGGCTACACCTTC. It codes for CASSYSSQGAGGYTF.

The chain has TRBV18 and TRBJ1-2; perhaps TRBD1 as D (5 bases). CDR1 is KGHSH and CDR2 is LQKENI in the germline V gene. Trimming took off 2 bases at V and 8 bases at J, with 12 bases between the two ends. This CDR3 has 13 residues. The CDR3 sequence: CASSPDGGRGYTF. The CDR3 DNA reads as TGTGCCAGCTCACCAGATGGGGGTCGAGGCTACACCTTC.

V and J are TRBV4-1 and TRBJ1-2, with D uncertain. The CDR3 loop spans 15 amino acids. V gave up 0 bases and J gave up 8 bases, with 16 bases separating them. Germline V CDR1 and CDR2: MGHRA, YSYEKL. The CDR3 sequence is CASSQDQASPWGYTF. The CDR3 DNA reads TGCGCCAGCAGCCAAGATCAGGCCAGCCCTTGGGGCTACACCTTC.

The J gene is TRBJ2-7, the V gene TRBV7-2, with 7 positions matching TRBD1. The CDR3 covers 16 residues. Germline lookup yields CDR1 SGHTA and CDR2 FQGNSA. The J segment lost 4 bases and the V segment lost 4 bases, leaving 13 bases of the junction unmatched. The CDR3 sequence: CASSSRQGDFGYEQYF. DNA of the CDR3: TGTGCCAGCAGCTCCCGACAGGGTGATTTCGGATACGAGCAGTACTTC. The full variable domain, with the rest looked up from reference TRBV7-2 and TRBJ2-7, is GAGVSQSPSNKVTEKGKDVELRCDPISGHTALYWYRQSLGQGLEFLIYFQGNSAPDKSGLPSDRFSAERTGGSVSTLTIQRTQQEDSAVYLCASSSRQGDFGYEQYFGPGTRLTVT.

The V and J genes are TRBV5-1 and TRBJ2-3, with D unresolved. The CDR3 is 12 residues long. CDR1 and CDR2 (germline): SGHRS, YFSETQ. The V end lost 6 bases, the J end lost 2 bases, and 7 bases lay between the germline ends. CDR3 bases: TGCGCCAGCACAAGCCTCACAGATACGCAGTATTTT. Translation gives CASTSLTDTQYF.

This rearrangement joins TRBV7-9 to TRBJ2-7, with unresolved D. Germline lookup yields CDR1 SEHNR and CDR2 FQNEAQ (reference sequence). The CDR3 has 15 amino acids. Trimming removed 3 bases from V and 6 bases from J, with 18 bases in between. The CDR3 here is CASSLGPVFLSEQYF. The CDR3 DNA follows: TGTGCCAGCAGCTTGGGTCCGGTTTTTCTTTCCGAGCAGTACTTC.

The chain joins TRBV27 to TRBJ2-3; TRBD2 matches at 11 bases. Trimming at V came to 3 bases and at J to 7 bases, leaving 3 bases not matched to a gene. Germline values: CDR1 MNHEY, CDR2 SMNVEV (reference sequence). This CDR3 comprises 14 residues. For the CDR3, the DNA is TGTGCCAGCAGTTTTGGACTAGCGGGTTATACGCAGTATTTT. It yields the protein CASSFGLAGYTQYF.

This sequence joins TRBV7-9 and TRBJ1-1; D not certain. CDR3 length: 12 residues. The V end lost 4 bases, the J end lost 5 bases, and 8 bases lay between the germline ends. Germline CDR1 SEHNR, CDR2 FQNEAQ (reference sequence). CDR3 sequence reads: CASSSPGTEAFF. CDR3 DNA: TGTGCCAGCAGCTCCCCCGGGACTGAAGCTTTCTTT.

The chain couples TRBV2 to TRBJ1-5, with D unresolved. V lost 3 bases, J lost 0 bases, and 15 bases lay in between. The CDR3 loop spans 17 amino acids. Germline CDR1 reads SNHLY; CDR2 reads FYNNEI. The CDR3 reads CASSDTTLWASNQPQHF. The CDR3 nucleotides are TGTGCCAGCAGTGATACAACCCTTTGGGCTAGCAATCAGCCCCAGCATTTT.

The rearrangement uses TRBV14 and TRBJ1-1; 10 nucleotides line up with TRBD1. The CDR3 length is 18 residues. Losses at the gene ends were 2 bases for V and 0 bases for J; bases not matched to a gene: 9. CDR1 and CDR2 from the germline V gene are SGHDN and FVKESK. In DNA form, the CDR3 reads TGTGCCAGCAGCCAACGGGGACAGGGGCGGCCCCTGAACACTGAAGCTTTCTTT. This sequence encodes CASSQRGQGRPLNTEAFF.

The chain uses TRBV27 and TRBJ2-7; 13 bases fit TRBD2. Trimming cost V 5 bases and J 1 base; bases outside gene matches: 5. The CDR3 loop spans 16 amino acids. Germline CDR1 and CDR2: MNHEY and SMNVEV (reference sequence). The CDR3 reads CASSPPGLAGSYEQYF. The CDR3 DNA is TGTGCCAGCAGTCCCCCGGGACTAGCGGGATCCTACGAGCAGTACTTC.

The V call is TRBV7-6, the J call TRBJ2-5; D unclear. Germline CDR1 reads SGHVS; CDR2 reads FNYEAQ. CDR3 length: 14 residues. The ends were cut back, 3 bases at V and 2 bases at J, with 10 bases in the middle. CDR3: CASSFSPAQETQYF. As DNA, the CDR3 is TGTGCCAGCAGCTTTTCCCCAGCACAAGAGACCCAGTACTTC.

This chain links TRBV14 with TRBJ2-7; D not certain. The length of the CDR3 is 16 residues. Between the trimmed V and J ends, which lost 0 bases and 0 bases, there was a span of 12 bases. Germline CDR1 reads SGHDN; CDR2 reads FVKESK. In DNA form, the CDR3 reads TGTGCCAGCAGCCAAGAAGGATGGTCAGCCTCCTACGAGCAGTACTTC. This sequence encodes CASSQEGWSASYEQYF.

The rearrangement uses TRBV2 and TRBJ1-2, with 7 bases lining up with TRBD1. This CDR3 is built from 13 residues. The germline V gene has CDR1 SNHLY and CDR2 FYNNEI. V gave up 7 bases and J gave up 3 bases; unmatched junction bases: 5. CDR3 DNA: TGTGCCAGCAACCCCGGACAGGACTATGGCTACACCTTC. As protein: CASNPGQDYGYTF. The full variable domain, completed using reference TRBV2 and TRBJ1-2, is EPEVTQTPSHQVTQMGQEVILRCVPISNHLYFYWYRQILGQKVEFLVSFYNNEISEKSEIFDDQFSVERPDGSNFTLKIRSTKLEDSAMYFCASNPGQDYGYTFGSGTRLTVV.

This chain connects TRBV2 to TRBJ1-1; D uncertain. CDR3 length: 11 residues. Trimming took 3 bases from V and 11 from J, leaving 10 bases between them. Germline values: CDR1 SNHLY, CDR2 FYNNEI. The CDR3 DNA follows: TGTGCCAGCAGTGAGAGGCTTGGGGCTTTCTTT. As protein: CASSERLGAFF.

The J gene is TRBJ2-7, the V gene TRBV6-5; a weak D match, TRBD2 (6 bases). Germline CDR1 reads MNHEY; CDR2 reads SVGAGI. V lost 8 bases and J 5 bases, leaving 16 bases between the germline ends. This CDR3 spans 13 amino acids. The CDR3 sequence is CASGRRVADEQYF. CDR3 coding DNA: TGTGCCAGCGGTAGGAGGGTAGCTGACGAGCAGTACTTC.

This rearrangement joins TRBV15 to TRBJ2-1; 7 bases match TRBD2. The CDR3 has 16 amino acids. Trimming took 2 bases from V and 4 from J; bases not matched to a gene: 8. CDR1 is LNHNV, CDR2 YYDKDF, per germline (reference sequence). The CDR3 DNA sequence: TGTGCCACCAGCAGACCCCCGGCTAGCGGATACAATGAGCAGTTCTTC. Translated: CATSRPPASGYNEQFF. Variable domain in full (rest from reference TRBV15 and TRBJ2-1): DAMVIQNPRYQVTQFGKPVTLSCSQTLNHNVMYWYQQKSSQAPKLLFHYYDKDFNNEADTPDNFQSRRPNTSFCFLDIRSPGLGDTAMYLCATSRPPASGYNEQFFGPGTRLTVL.

This clone was seen just once. The CDR3 DNA follows: TGCGCCAGCAGCCCGGGACTTCCCAGCACAGATACGCAGTATTTT. This gives the protein CASSPGLPSTDTQYF. The V and J genes are TRBV5-1 and TRBJ2-3; maybe TRBD2 (6 bases). V was trimmed by 4 bases and J by 0 bases, leaving 12 bases between them. Germline CDR1 SGHRS, CDR2 YFSETQ. This CDR3 is built from 15 residues. Supplemented by reference TRBV5-1 and TRBJ2-3, the full variable domain reads KAGVTQTPRYLIKTRGQQVTLSCSPISGHRSVSWYQQTPGQGLQFLFEYFSETQRNKGNFPGRFSGRQFSNSRSEMNVSTLELGDSALYLCASSPGLPSTDTQYFGPGTRLTVL.

CDR3 nucleotide sequence: TGCGCCAGCAGCTTGTATGTGGACAGGGCGGACTACAATGAGCAGTTCTTC. Protein product: CASSLYVDRADYNEQFF. The V call is TRBV5-1, the J call TRBJ2-1; 8 bases map to TRBD1. This CDR3 is built from 17 residues. The germline gives CDR1 SGHRS, CDR2 YFSETQ. Trimming at V came to 1 base and at J to 3 bases, leaving 9 bases not matched to a gene. The whole variable domain, filled in from reference TRBV5-1 and TRBJ2-1, reads KAGVTQTPRYLIKTRGQQVTLSCSPISGHRSVSWYQQTPGQGLQFLFEYFSETQRNKGNFPGRFSGRQFSNSRSEMNVSTLELGDSALYLCASSLYVDRADYNEQFFGPGTRLTVL.

The genes are TRBV29-1 and TRBJ1-1; 7 nucleotides align to TRBD1. With V trimmed by 5 bases and J by 7 bases, 10 bases remained unmatched. The CDR3 sequence is 13 residues long. CDR1 and CDR2 from the germline V gene are SQVTM and ANQGSEA. CDR3 sequence reads: CSVPGQRKVEAFF. CDR3 sequence (DNA): TGCAGCGTTCCGGGACAGAGAAAGGTTGAAGCTTTCTTT.

The rearrangement joins TRBV29-1 to TRBJ2-1; 11 positions agree with TRBD1. CDR3 length: 14 amino acids. V shed 5 bases and J 5 bases; nucleotides not matched to a gene: 5. CDR1 SQVTM and CDR2 ANQGSEA come from the germline V gene. The CDR3 coding sequence is TGCAGCGTTCCGGGACAGGGGGTCAACAATGAGCAGTTCTTC. This codes for CSVPGQGVNNEQFF.